Below, 14 T cell receptor beta chains from the same sample are listed, as sequenced in a study of graft-versus-host responses after intestinal transplantation. No antigen is known for these receptors. Here immunoSEQ multiplex PCR was the method, and the copy in TCRdb shows in-frame clones only, minus some. The profile shows some 130,000 clones, about 93% of them singletons. The sample consisted of unstimulated CD4+ T cells sorted from spleen or lymph node cells, taken before intestinal transplant. The receptors here all came from a human donor who received an intestinal transplant.

This chain joins TRBV2 and TRBJ1-1; D gene ambiguous. Germline loops: CDR1 SNHLY, CDR2 FYNNEI. The V end lost 5 bases, the J end lost 1 base, and 11 bases lay between the germline ends. This CDR3 comprises 14 residues. The CDR3 spells CASSPILPNTEAFF. The CDR3 nucleotides read TGTGCCAGCAGTCCCATTCTCCCGAACACTGAAGCTTTCTTT.

The rearrangement links TRBV18 to TRBJ1-1, with a weak D call TRBD1 (6 bases). From germline, CDR1 is KGHSH and CDR2 LQKENI. Trimming cost V 0 bases and J 4 bases, with 9 bases left between them. CDR3 length: 14 residues. CDR3 nucleotides: TGTGCCAGCTCACCACCGGGGGCCGGCACTGAAGCTTTCTTT. It translates to CASSPPGAGTEAFF. Drawing the rest from reference TRBV18 and TRBJ1-1, the complete variable domain is NAGVMQNPRHLVRRRGQEARLRCSPMKGHSHVYWYRQLPEEGLKFMVYLQKENIIDESGMPKERFSAEFPKEGPSILRIQQVVRGDSAAYFCASSPPGAGTEAFFGQGTRLTVV.

The genes are TRBV7-3 and TRBJ1-5; D may be TRBD1 (6 bases). The CDR3 has 15 residues. Germline-derived CDR1 and CDR2 are SGHTA and FQGTGA. The ends were cut back, 3 bases at V and 6 bases at J, with 15 bases in the middle. The CDR3 region is CASSFIQGPTQPQHF. DNA for the CDR3: TGTGCCAGCAGCTTCATACAGGGCCCAACTCAGCCCCAGCATTTT. The whole variable domain, filled in from reference TRBV7-3 and TRBJ1-5, reads GAGVSQTPSNKVTEKGKYVELRCDPISGHTALYWYRQSLGQGPEFLIYFQGTGAADDSGLPNDRFFAVRPEGSVSTLKIQRTERGDSAVYLCASSFIQGPTQPQHFGDGTRLSIL.

The rearrangement links TRBV19 to TRBJ1-1; no firm D call. Germline CDR1 LNHDA, CDR2 SQIVND (reference sequence). V was clipped by 2 bases and J by 7 bases, with 8 bases between them. This CDR3 comprises 12 residues. This CDR3 reads CASSIHGLEAFF. The DNA for the CDR3 is TGTGCCAGTAGTATACACGGACTTGAAGCTTTCTTT.

This sequence joins TRBV28 and TRBJ2-3, with D unclear. CDR1 and CDR2 (germline): MDHEN, SYDVKM. V gave up 5 bases and J gave up 5 bases, with 8 bases separating them. The CDR3 is 12 residues long. CDR3 residues: CASSGVLDTQYF. The CDR3 bases are TGTGCCAGCAGTGGGGTCCTAGATACGCAGTATTTT.

The chain combines TRBV28 with TRBJ2-3; 14 nucleotides match TRBD2. The CDR3 is 17 amino acids. Trimming cost V 3 bases and J 8 bases; bases outside gene matches: 10. Germline V gene sequence: CDR1 MDHEN, CDR2 SYDVKM. CDR3 in DNA: TGTGCCAGCAGTTTGCCCGGACTAGCGGGAGGCCCTGCTACGCAGTATTTT. The encoded protein is CASSLPGLAGGPATQYF. The variable domain in full, completed from reference TRBV28 and TRBJ2-3, reads DVKVTQSSRYLVKRTGEKVFLECVQDMDHENMFWYRQDPGLGLRLIYFSYDVKMKEKGDIPEGYSVSREKKERFSLILESASTNQTSMYLCASSLPGLAGGPATQYFGPGTRLTVL.

The chain links TRBV2 to TRBJ1-5; 7 nucleotides align to TRBD1. Trimming removed 3 bases from V and 7 bases from J; junction bases left unmatched: 3. CDR1 is SNHLY and CDR2 is FYNNEI in the germline V gene. CDR3 length equals 13 residues. CDR3 coding DNA: TGTGCCAGCAGTGACAACAGGGGCCAGCCCCAGCATTTT. It codes for CASSDNRGQPQHF.

V gene TRBV28 combines with J gene TRBJ2-5; possible D gene TRBD2, 5 bases. The CDR3 loop spans 13 amino acids. Deletions cut 7 bases from V and 5 bases from J, with 14 bases between. Germline lookup yields CDR1 MDHEN and CDR2 SYDVKM. CDR3 nucleotide sequence: TGTGCCAGCACCGCGGGTAGATTGGAGACCCAGTACTTC. Protein: CASTAGRLETQYF.

This clone showed up just once. This chain links TRBV28 with TRBJ1-3; 8 nucleotides align to TRBD1. Germline V gives CDR1 MDHEN, CDR2 SYDVKM. CDR3 length: 14 amino acids. V shed 4 bases and J 1 base; nucleotides not matched to a gene: 0. The CDR3 coding sequence is TGTGCCAGCAGTTGGGACAGGTCTGGAAACACCATATATTTT. Residues: CASSWDRSGNTIYF. Together with reference TRBV28 and TRBJ1-3, the CDR3 gives the full variable domain: DVKVTQSSRYLVKRTGEKVFLECVQDMDHENMFWYRQDPGLGLRLIYFSYDVKMKEKGDIPEGYSVSREKKERFSLILESASTNQTSMYLCASSWDRSGNTIYFGEGSWLTVV.

The genes are TRBV9 and TRBJ2-7; a possible D gene is TRBD2 (6 bases). The CDR3 is 16 residues long. CDR1 is SGDLS, CDR2 YYNGEE, per germline. V shed 0 bases and J shed 4 bases, with 17 bases lying between them. CDR3 nucleotides: TGTGCCAGCAGCGTAGGAGGAGCGGGTGTTGTATACGAGCAGTACTTC. Translation: CASSVGGAGVVYEQYF. The complete variable domain, with remaining parts taken from reference TRBV9 and TRBJ2-7, reads DSGVTQTPKHLITATGQRVTLRCSPRSGDLSVYWYQQSLDQGLQFLIQYYNGEERAKGNILERFSAQQFPDLHSELNLSSLELGDSALYFCASSVGGAGVVYEQYFGPGTRLTVT.

This rearrangement joins TRBV4-2 to TRBJ1-5; D remains ambiguous. V lost 1 base and J 0 bases, leaving 7 bases between the germline ends. This CDR3 comprises 15 residues. Germline V gene sequence: CDR1 LGHNA, CDR2 YNFKEQ. The CDR3 DNA sequence: TGTGCCAGCAGCCAAGCCTCAAATAGCAATCAGCCCCAGCATTTT. Translated: CASSQASNSNQPQHF.

Only one count was recorded for this clone. The chain is built from TRBV19 and TRBJ2-3; tentatively, D is TRBD2 (6 bases). The CDR3 is 15 residues long. Per germline, CDR1 LNHDA and CDR2 SQIVND (reference sequence). V was shortened by 5 bases and J by 5 bases, with 17 bases between the two germline ends. CDR3 nucleotides: TGTGCCAGTAGTCCCGCGGGCGGGGTTCGAGATACGCAGTATTTT. This sequence encodes CASSPAGGVRDTQYF.

The chain joins TRBV5-1 to TRBJ1-2; D remains unclear. Trimming pared 4 bases from V and 1 base from J, leaving 11 bases between. The CDR3 extends over 14 amino acids. Germline V gene sequence: CDR1 SGHRS, CDR2 YFSETQ. CDR3 protein: CASSPGVGNYGYTF. The CDR3 nucleotides are TGCGCCAGCAGCCCTGGCGTGGGTAACTATGGCTACACCTTC.

V gene TRBV18 combines with J gene TRBJ2-1; 12 bases line up with TRBD2. Trimming at V came to 4 bases and at J to 3 bases, leaving 4 bases not matched to a gene. CDR3 length: 16 residues. Germline V lookup: CDR1 KGHSH, CDR2 LQKENI. This chain's CDR3 is CASSRTSGTLYNEQFF. The CDR3 coding sequence is TGTGCCAGCTCACGGACTAGCGGGACCCTCTACAATGAGCAGTTCTTC.